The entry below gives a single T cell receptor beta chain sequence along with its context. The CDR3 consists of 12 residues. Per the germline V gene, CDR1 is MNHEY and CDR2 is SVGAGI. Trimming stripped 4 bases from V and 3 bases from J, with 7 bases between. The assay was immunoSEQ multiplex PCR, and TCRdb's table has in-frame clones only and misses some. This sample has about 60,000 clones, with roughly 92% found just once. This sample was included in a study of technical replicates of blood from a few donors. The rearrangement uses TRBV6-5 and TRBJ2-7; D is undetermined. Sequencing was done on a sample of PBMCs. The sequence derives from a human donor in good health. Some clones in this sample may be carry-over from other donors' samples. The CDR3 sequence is CASSSPHYEQYF. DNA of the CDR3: TGTGCCAGCAGTTCCCCACACTACGAGCAGTACTTC.